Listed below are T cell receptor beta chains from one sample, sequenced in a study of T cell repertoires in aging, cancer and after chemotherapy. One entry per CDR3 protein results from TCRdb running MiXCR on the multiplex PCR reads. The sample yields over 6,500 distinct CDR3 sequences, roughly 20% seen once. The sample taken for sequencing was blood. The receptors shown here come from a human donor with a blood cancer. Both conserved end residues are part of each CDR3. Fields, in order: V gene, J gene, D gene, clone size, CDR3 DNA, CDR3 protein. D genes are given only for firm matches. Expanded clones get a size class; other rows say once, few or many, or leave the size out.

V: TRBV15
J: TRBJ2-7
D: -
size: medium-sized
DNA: TGTGCCACCAGCAGAGATCAACTGCTCGGCGAGCAGTACTTC
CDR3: CATSRDQLLGEQYF

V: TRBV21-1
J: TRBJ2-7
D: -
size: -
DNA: TGTGCCAGCCCGCCTAGGGGAGATGGGCCCTACGAGCAGTACTTC
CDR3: CASPPRGDGPYEQYF

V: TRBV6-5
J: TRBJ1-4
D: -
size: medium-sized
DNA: TGTGCCAGCAGTTACCTGTGGCAGTCAAATGAAAAACTGTTTTTT
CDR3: CASSYLWQSNEKLFF

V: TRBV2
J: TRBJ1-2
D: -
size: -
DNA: TGTGCCTCCTCACTTAAAAGGGAAACAGCCTGGGGCTACACCTTC
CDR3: CASSLKRETAWGYTF

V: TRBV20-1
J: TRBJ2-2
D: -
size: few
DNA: TGCAGTGCTACTGACTTACACACCGGGGAGCTGTTTTTT
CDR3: CSATDLHTGELFF

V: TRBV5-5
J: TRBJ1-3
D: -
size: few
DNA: TGTGCCAGCAGCTTGGGGATGTACCCCGCTGGAAACACCATATATTTT
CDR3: CASSLGMYPAGNTIYF

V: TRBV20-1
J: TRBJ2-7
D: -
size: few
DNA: TGCAGTGCCTCAGGGGCGCGCGAGCAGTACTTC
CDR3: CSASGAREQYF

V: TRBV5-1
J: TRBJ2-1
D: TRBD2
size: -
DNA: TGCGCCAGCAGCTTGAACCCAGCGGGAGGGCCGAATGAGCAGTTCTTC
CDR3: CASSLNPAGGPNEQFF

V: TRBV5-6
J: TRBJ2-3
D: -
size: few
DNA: TGCGCCAGCAGCCAAGGGCGGTCGGGGGACAGAGTCACAGATACGCAGTATTTT
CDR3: CASSQGRSGDRVTDTQYF

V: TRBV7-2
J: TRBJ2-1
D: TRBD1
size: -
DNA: TGTGCCAGCTTCCGGGACAGGGGGTCGAGGGAGCAGTTCTTC
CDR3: CASFRDRGSREQFF

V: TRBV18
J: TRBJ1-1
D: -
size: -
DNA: TGTGCCAGCTCACAACAAGGAACGAACACTGAAGCTTTCTTT
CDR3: CASSQQGTNTEAFF

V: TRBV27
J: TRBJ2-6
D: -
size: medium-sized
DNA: TGTGCCAGCAGTTTATTTGGAGACTCTGGGGCCAACGTCCTGACTTTC
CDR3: CASSLFGDSGANVLTF

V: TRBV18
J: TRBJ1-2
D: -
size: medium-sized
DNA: TGTGCCAGCTCACCTGGCGGCTACTACACCTTC
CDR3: CASSPGGYYTF

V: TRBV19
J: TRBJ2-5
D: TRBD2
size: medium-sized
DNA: TGTGCTACCTCGGGGGGGCGCGGGGAGACCCAGTACTTC
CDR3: CATSGGRGETQYF

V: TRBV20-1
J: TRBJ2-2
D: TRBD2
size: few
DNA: TGCAGTGCTCGTCCAGCGGGAGGGTCCGGGGAGCTGTTTTTT
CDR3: CSARPAGGSGELFF

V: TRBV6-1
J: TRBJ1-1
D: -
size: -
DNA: TGTGCCAGCAGTGTTGGGGTATCTAAGAACACTGAAGCTTTCTTT
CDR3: CASSVGVSKNTEAFF

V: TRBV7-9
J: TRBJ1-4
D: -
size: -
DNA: TGTGCCAGCAGCCCCTCCCTCGCAGTCTTAAGTAATGAAAAACTGTTTTTT
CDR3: CASSPSLAVLSNEKLFF

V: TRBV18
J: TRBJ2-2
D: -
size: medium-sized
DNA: TGTGCCAGCTCCCTAGAGAGCCTCGTTGCCGGGGAGCTGTTTTTT
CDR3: CASSLESLVAGELFF

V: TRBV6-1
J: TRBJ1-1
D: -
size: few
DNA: TGTGCCAGCAGCCCGAGGGTTAGGGAATCGTACACTGAAGCTTTCTTT
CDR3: CASSPRVRESYTEAFF

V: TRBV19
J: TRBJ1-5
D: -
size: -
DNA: TGTGCCAGTAGTATAGATAAGGAAAGCAATCAGCCCCAGCATTTT
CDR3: CASSIDKESNQPQHF

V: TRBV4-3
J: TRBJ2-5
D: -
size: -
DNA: TGCGCCAGCAGCCAAGCTCCCGTCCGGGAGACCCAGTACTTC
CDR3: CASSQAPVRETQYF

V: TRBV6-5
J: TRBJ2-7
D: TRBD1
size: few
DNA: TGTGCCAGCAGACCCGGGGGACAGGGTGTCCACGAGCAGTACTTC
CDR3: CASRPGGQGVHEQYF

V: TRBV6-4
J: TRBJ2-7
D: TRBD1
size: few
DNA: TGTGCCAGCAGTGAGAATAAAGGGACAGGCTACGAGCAGTACTTC
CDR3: CASSENKGTGYEQYF

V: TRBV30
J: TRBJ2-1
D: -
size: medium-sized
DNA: TGTGCCTGGATAAGGGTCTCAGGGAGCAATGAGCAGTTCTTC
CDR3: CAWIRVSGSNEQFF

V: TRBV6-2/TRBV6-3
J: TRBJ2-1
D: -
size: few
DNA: TGTGCCAGCAGTCCTTTGGGTGAGCAGTTCTTC
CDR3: CASSPLGEQFF

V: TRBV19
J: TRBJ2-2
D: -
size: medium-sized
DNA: TGTGCCAGTAGTATGGTGGCGGGACGAGGCACCGGGGAGCTGTTTTTT
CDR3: CASSMVAGRGTGELFF

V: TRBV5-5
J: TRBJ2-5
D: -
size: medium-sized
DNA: TGTGCCAGCAGCTTGGGGGCAGGCGATTGGGAGGATCAAGAGACCCAGTACTTC
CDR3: CASSLGAGDWEDQETQYF

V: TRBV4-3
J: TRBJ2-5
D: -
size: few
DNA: TGCGCCAGCAGCCAAGAGGGGCGAGCCGGGGAGACCCAGTACTTC
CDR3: CASSQEGRAGETQYF

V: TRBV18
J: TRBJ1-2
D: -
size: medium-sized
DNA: TGTGCCAGCTCACCACGGTCCGACGGCAACTATGGCTACACCTTC
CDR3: CASSPRSDGNYGYTF

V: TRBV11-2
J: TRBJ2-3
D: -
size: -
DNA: TGTGCCAGCAGCTCGGCCCTTTCGGGAAGCACAGATACGCAGTATTTT
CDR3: CASSSALSGSTDTQYF

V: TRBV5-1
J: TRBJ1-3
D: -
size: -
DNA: TGTGCCAGCAGCCGATCTCTCCGGGCCTCTGGAAACACCATATATTTT
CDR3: CASSRSLRASGNTIYF

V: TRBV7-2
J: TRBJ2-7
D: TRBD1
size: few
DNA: TGTGCCAGCAGCTCGCCACGGGACAGGGGAATTTCCTACGAGCAGTACTTC
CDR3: CASSSPRDRGISYEQYF

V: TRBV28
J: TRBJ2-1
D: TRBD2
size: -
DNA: TGTGCCAGCAGTCTCCCGCGGGAGTACAATGAGCAGTTCTTC
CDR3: CASSLPREYNEQFF

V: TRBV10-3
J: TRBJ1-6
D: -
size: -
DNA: TGTGCCATCAGACCAGCAGGGGATTCACCCCTCCACTTT
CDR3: CAIRPAGDSPLHF

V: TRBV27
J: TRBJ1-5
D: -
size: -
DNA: TGTGCCAGCAGTTTCCTCAATCAGCCCCAGCATTTT
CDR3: CASSFLNQPQHF

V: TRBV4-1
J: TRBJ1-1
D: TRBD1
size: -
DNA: TGTGCCAGCAGCCATGGGGACAGGGGAGGCACTGAAGCTTTCTTT
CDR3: CASSHGDRGGTEAFF

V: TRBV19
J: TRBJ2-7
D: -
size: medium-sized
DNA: TGTGCCAGTAGTCCTGCGGTAAATAAGTACGAGCAGTACTTC
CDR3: CASSPAVNKYEQYF

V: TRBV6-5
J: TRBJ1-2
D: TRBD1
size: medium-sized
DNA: TGTGCCAGCAGTTCCCGACAGGGTGGCTACACCTTC
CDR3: CASSSRQGGYTF

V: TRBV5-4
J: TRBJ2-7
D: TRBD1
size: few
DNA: TGTGCCAGCAGCTTTCCGGGACAGGGGTTATACGAGCAGTACTTC
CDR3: CASSFPGQGLYEQYF

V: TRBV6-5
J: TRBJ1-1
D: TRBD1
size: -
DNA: TGTGCCAGCAGTGCTCGGACAGGGGGGACTGAAGCTTTCTTT
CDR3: CASSARTGGTEAFF

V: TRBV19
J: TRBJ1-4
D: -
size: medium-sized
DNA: TGTGCCAGTAGTGATGACAGGCGAACTAATGAAAAACTGTTTTTT
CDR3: CASSDDRRTNEKLFF

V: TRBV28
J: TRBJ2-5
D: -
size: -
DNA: TGTGCCAGCAGTCAGAGGTTTGGGACCCAGTACTTC
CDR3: CASSQRFGTQYF

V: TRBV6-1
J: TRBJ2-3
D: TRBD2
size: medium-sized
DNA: TGTGCCAGCACATTAAGCGGGGGCACAGATACGCAGTATTTT
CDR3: CASTLSGGTDTQYF

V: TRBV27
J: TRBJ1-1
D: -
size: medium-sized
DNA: TGTGCCAGCAGTTTCGAGGGTAGCACTGAAGCTTTCTTT
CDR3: CASSFEGSTEAFF

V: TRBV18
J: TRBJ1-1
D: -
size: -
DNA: TGTGCCAGCTCCCTAGGGGCGATGAACACTGAAGCTTTCTTT
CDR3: CASSLGAMNTEAFF

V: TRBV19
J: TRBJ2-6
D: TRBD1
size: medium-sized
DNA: TGTGCCAGTACGACCAGGGGGCTCCCCTCTGGGGCCAACGTCCTGACTTTC
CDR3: CASTTRGLPSGANVLTF

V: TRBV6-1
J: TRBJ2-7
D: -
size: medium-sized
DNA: TGTGCCAGCAGTGACCCCGGCAGGGCTCGTTACGAGCAGTACTTC
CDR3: CASSDPGRARYEQYF

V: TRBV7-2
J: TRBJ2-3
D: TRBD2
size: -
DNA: TGTGCCAGCAGCGCTGCAGCGGGAGGGCCGCCAGATACGCAGTATTTT
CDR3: CASSAAAGGPPDTQYF